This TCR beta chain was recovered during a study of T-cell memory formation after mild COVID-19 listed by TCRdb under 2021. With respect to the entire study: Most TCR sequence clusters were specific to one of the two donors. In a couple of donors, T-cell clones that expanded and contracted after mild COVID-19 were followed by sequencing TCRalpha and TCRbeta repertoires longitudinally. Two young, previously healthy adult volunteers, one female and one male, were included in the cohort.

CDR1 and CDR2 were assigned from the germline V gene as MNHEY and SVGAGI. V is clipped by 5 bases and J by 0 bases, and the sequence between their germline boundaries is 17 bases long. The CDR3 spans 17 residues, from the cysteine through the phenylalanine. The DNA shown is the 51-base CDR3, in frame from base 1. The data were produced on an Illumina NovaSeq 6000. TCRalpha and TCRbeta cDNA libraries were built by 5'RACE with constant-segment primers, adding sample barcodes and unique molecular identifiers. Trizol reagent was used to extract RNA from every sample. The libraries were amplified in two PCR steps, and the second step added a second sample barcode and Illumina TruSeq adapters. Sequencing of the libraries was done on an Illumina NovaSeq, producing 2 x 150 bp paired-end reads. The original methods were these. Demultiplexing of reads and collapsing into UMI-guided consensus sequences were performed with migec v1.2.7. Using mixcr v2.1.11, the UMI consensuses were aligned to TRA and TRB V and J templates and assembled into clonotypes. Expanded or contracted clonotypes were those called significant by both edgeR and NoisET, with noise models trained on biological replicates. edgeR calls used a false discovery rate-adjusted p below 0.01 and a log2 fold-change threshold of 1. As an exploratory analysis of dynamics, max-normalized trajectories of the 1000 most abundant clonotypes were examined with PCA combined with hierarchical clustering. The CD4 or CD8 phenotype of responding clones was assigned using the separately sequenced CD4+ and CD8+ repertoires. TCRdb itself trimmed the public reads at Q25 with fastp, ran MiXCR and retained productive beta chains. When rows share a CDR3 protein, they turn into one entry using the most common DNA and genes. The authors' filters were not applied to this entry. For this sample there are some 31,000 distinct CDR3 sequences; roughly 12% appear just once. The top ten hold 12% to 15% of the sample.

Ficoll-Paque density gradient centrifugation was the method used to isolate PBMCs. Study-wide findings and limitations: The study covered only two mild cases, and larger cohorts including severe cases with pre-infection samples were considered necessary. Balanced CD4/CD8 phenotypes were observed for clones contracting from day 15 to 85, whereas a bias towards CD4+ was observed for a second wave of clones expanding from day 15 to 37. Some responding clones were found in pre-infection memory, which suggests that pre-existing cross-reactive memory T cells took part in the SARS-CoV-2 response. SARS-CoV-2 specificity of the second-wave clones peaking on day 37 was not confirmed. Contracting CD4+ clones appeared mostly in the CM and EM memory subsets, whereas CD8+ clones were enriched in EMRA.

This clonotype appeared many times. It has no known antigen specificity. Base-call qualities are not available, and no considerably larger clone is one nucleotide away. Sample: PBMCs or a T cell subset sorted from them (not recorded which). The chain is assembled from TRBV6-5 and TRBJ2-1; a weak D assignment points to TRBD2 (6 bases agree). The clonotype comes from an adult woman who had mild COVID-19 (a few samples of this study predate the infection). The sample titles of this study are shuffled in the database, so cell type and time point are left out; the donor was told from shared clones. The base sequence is TGTGCCAGCAGTGAAGACTTCGCGGGGAGCTCCTACAATGAGCAGTTCTTC. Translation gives CASSEDFAGSSYNEQFF.